This record looks at one TCR beta chain sequence and its context. Original analysis: Estimates of nucleated cell counts were drawn from the amplification of reference gene primers. Sequencing was performed with immunoSEQ multiplex PCR; in TCRdb, only in-frame clones are kept and a portion is missing. From that table come the V and J calls and clone size; the DNA was used to work out D and trimming. Of about 150,000 clones in the sample, roughly 82% are singletons; the top ten hold around 2.2%. This CDR3 region has 13 residues. This specimen comes from a study of blood T cell repertoires in COVID-19. Study-wide background: Collection of acute and convalescent COVID-19 samples took place in the United States, Italy and Spain. In each case, the material was cDNA or gDNA derived from T cells, B-cell-depleted T cells, or PBMCs.

Sequencing input: peripheral blood. The chain joins TRBV21-1 to TRBJ2-7; the DNA was not compared with TRBD2, the D call given in the table. TRBV21-1 is tagged as a pseudogene. The receptor's source is a man between 70 and 80 years old with acute or convalescent COVID-19. The DNA of the CDR3 is TGTGCCAGCAACCACGTGGGGGGCTACGAGCAGTACTTC. As protein: CASNHVGGYEQYF.